The rows below give T cell receptor beta chains drawn from one sample of a study of identical twins. Via MiXCR, TCRdb re-called the 5' RACE reads, giving one row per CDR3 protein. The table includes 400,000 to 500,000 distinct CDR3 sequences, around 18% detected once. Sequenced material: naive T cells sorted from blood. Receptor source: a man aged 45-65 years in good health. CDR3s include the opening cysteine and the closing phenylalanine or tryptophan. Each record gives: J gene, V gene, clone size, D gene, CDR3 DNA, CDR3 protein. A D gene is named only where the DNA matches it firmly. The size entry is marked missing in some rows and otherwise reads once, few, many or a size class.

j_call: TRBJ1-2; v_call: TRBV6-1; clone_size: -; d_call: -; cdr3_nt: TGTGCCAGCAGCAGACAGTCCAACTATGGCTACACCTTC; cdr3_aa: CASSRQSNYGYTF
j_call: TRBJ1-1; v_call: TRBV7-8; clone_size: few; d_call: -; cdr3_nt: TGTGCCAGCAGCACAGGACTTCTGAACACTGAAGCTTTCTTT; cdr3_aa: CASSTGLLNTEAFF
j_call: TRBJ1-3; v_call: TRBV20-1; clone_size: few; d_call: TRBD1; cdr3_nt: TGCAGTGCTAGTCGACAGGGCATCGGCTCTGGAAACACCATATATTTT; cdr3_aa: CSASRQGIGSGNTIYF
j_call: TRBJ2-1; v_call: TRBV11-1; clone_size: few; d_call: -; cdr3_nt: TGTGCCAGCAGCAGCGTAAGGGGCAGATACAATGAGCAGTTCTTC; cdr3_aa: CASSSVRGRYNEQFF
j_call: TRBJ2-7; v_call: TRBV28; clone_size: -; d_call: -; cdr3_nt: TGTGCCAGCCCCCCCAGGACCGGGGGCTCCTACGAGCAGTACTTC; cdr3_aa: CASPPRTGGSYEQYF
j_call: TRBJ1-1; v_call: TRBV6-5; clone_size: few; d_call: TRBD1; cdr3_nt: TGTGCCAGCAGTAACAGGGGCCCAGCTTTCTTT; cdr3_aa: CASSNRGPAFF
j_call: TRBJ2-7; v_call: TRBV4-3; clone_size: -; d_call: TRBD2; cdr3_nt: TGCGCCAGCAGCATCGGGCCGGGACTAGCCTACGAGCAGTACTTC; cdr3_aa: CASSIGPGLAYEQYF
j_call: TRBJ1-1; v_call: TRBV20-1; clone_size: many; d_call: -; cdr3_nt: TGCAGTGCTACCCTGGACGGGGGGAACACTGAAGCTTTCTTT; cdr3_aa: CSATLDGGNTEAFF
j_call: TRBJ2-3; v_call: TRBV5-1; clone_size: many; d_call: TRBD2; cdr3_nt: TGCGCCAGCAGCTTACCGGGACTAGCGGGATCGAATACGCAGTATTTT; cdr3_aa: CASSLPGLAGSNTQYF
j_call: TRBJ1-2; v_call: TRBV27; clone_size: few; d_call: -; cdr3_nt: TGTGCCAGCAGTAGCACAGGGTGGCACTATGGCTACACCTTC; cdr3_aa: CASSSTGWHYGYTF
j_call: TRBJ1-1; v_call: TRBV7-2; clone_size: few; d_call: -; cdr3_nt: TGTGCCAGCAGCCAATTCTTAGGGACTGAAGCTTTCTTT; cdr3_aa: CASSQFLGTEAFF
j_call: TRBJ2-1; v_call: TRBV6-5; clone_size: -; d_call: -; cdr3_nt: TGTGCCAGCAGTTACTCGGCTTACAATGAGCAGTTCTTC; cdr3_aa: CASSYSAYNEQFF
j_call: TRBJ1-1; v_call: TRBV4-3; clone_size: many; d_call: -; cdr3_nt: TGCGCCAGCAGCCAAGGTGGACTTCTATTGGGAGGGACTGAAGCTTTCTTT; cdr3_aa: CASSQGGLLLGGTEAFF
j_call: TRBJ2-7; v_call: TRBV28; clone_size: many; d_call: TRBD1; cdr3_nt: TGTGCCAGCAGTTTATCAGGGGGTCGTTACGAGCAGTACTTC; cdr3_aa: CASSLSGGRYEQYF
j_call: TRBJ1-6; v_call: TRBV4-2; clone_size: few; d_call: -; cdr3_nt: TGTGCCAGCAAGCGGCTAACAGATAGGGATTCACCCCTCCACTTT; cdr3_aa: CASKRLTDRDSPLHF
j_call: TRBJ2-2; v_call: TRBV15; clone_size: -; d_call: -; cdr3_nt: TGTGCCACCTGGGGGTACGGGGAGCTGTTTTTT; cdr3_aa: CATWGYGELFF
j_call: TRBJ2-1; v_call: TRBV12-3/TRBV12-4; clone_size: few; d_call: TRBD2; cdr3_nt: TGTGCCAGCAGTTTAGGGACTAGCAGCCTCAATAAGTTCTTC; cdr3_aa: CASSLGTSSLNKFF
j_call: TRBJ1-1; v_call: TRBV15; clone_size: many; d_call: -; cdr3_nt: TGTGCCACCAGCAAAAAGACAGCGAACACTGAAGCTTTCTTT; cdr3_aa: CATSKKTANTEAFF
j_call: TRBJ2-3; v_call: TRBV15; clone_size: -; d_call: -; cdr3_nt: TGTGCCACCAGCAGCACGGGGGCAGATACGCAGTATTTT; cdr3_aa: CATSSTGADTQYF
j_call: TRBJ2-3; v_call: TRBV20-1; clone_size: -; d_call: -; cdr3_nt: TGCAGTGCTAGAGATCTTAACACAGATACGCAGTATTTT; cdr3_aa: CSARDLNTDTQYF
j_call: TRBJ2-2; v_call: TRBV7-9; clone_size: -; d_call: -; cdr3_nt: TGTGCCAGCAGCCCCCAATCGTTTACCGGGGAGCTGTTTTTT; cdr3_aa: CASSPQSFTGELFF
j_call: TRBJ2-7; v_call: TRBV7-9; clone_size: -; d_call: -; cdr3_nt: TGTGCCAGCAGCCCGGCGGGGCGGAGCTCCTACGAGCAGTACTTC; cdr3_aa: CASSPAGRSSYEQYF
j_call: TRBJ2-5; v_call: TRBV29-1; clone_size: -; d_call: TRBD1; cdr3_nt: TGCAGCGTCGCCCAGGGACAGGGTGGAGAGACCCAGTACTTC; cdr3_aa: CSVAQGQGGETQYF
j_call: TRBJ1-4; v_call: TRBV5-1; clone_size: many; d_call: TRBD1; cdr3_nt: TGCGCCAGCAGCTTAGGGGGCCTTAATGAAAAACTGTTTTTT; cdr3_aa: CASSLGGLNEKLFF
j_call: TRBJ2-5; v_call: TRBV5-1; clone_size: -; d_call: -; cdr3_nt: TGCGCCAGCAGGTGGGACATCCAAGAGACCCAGTACTTC; cdr3_aa: CASRWDIQETQYF
j_call: TRBJ2-7; v_call: TRBV18; clone_size: -; d_call: -; cdr3_nt: TGTGCCAGCTCACGACAGGATACCTACGAGCAGTACTTC; cdr3_aa: CASSRQDTYEQYF
j_call: TRBJ1-2; v_call: TRBV29-1; clone_size: many; d_call: -; cdr3_nt: TGCAGCGTTACCGAGGATGGCTACACCTTC; cdr3_aa: CSVTEDGYTF
j_call: TRBJ2-7; v_call: TRBV20-1; clone_size: -; d_call: -; cdr3_nt: TGCAGTGCTAGGGGCAGGAGGATGGGCGAGCAGTACTTC; cdr3_aa: CSARGRRMGEQYF
j_call: TRBJ2-7; v_call: TRBV7-4; clone_size: few; d_call: -; cdr3_nt: TGTGCCAGCAGCTTAGAGGCAGGGGCCTACGAGCAGTACTTC; cdr3_aa: CASSLEAGAYEQYF
j_call: TRBJ2-3; v_call: TRBV30; clone_size: -; d_call: -; cdr3_nt: TGTGCCTGGAGTTTGCCGCCAGGGCGGCAGTATTTT; cdr3_aa: CAWSLPPGRQYF
j_call: TRBJ2-5; v_call: TRBV5-1; clone_size: few; d_call: TRBD2; cdr3_nt: TGCGCCAGCAGCTTGCAGCGGGAGGGCCCGGAGACCCAGTACTTC; cdr3_aa: CASSLQREGPETQYF
j_call: TRBJ2-7; v_call: TRBV5-1; clone_size: many; d_call: -; cdr3_nt: TGCGCCAGCAGCTTGGAGACTGGACAGGAGCAGTACTTC; cdr3_aa: CASSLETGQEQYF
j_call: TRBJ2-7; v_call: TRBV28; clone_size: -; d_call: -; cdr3_nt: TGTGCCAGCAGTTTAGACGAAAGGGGGACCTACGAGCAGTACTTC; cdr3_aa: CASSLDERGTYEQYF
j_call: TRBJ2-7; v_call: TRBV5-1; clone_size: -; d_call: TRBD1; cdr3_nt: TGCGCCAGCAGCTTGGCGGGACAGGGCATTTCCGAGCAGTACTTC; cdr3_aa: CASSLAGQGISEQYF
j_call: TRBJ1-1; v_call: TRBV20-1; clone_size: -; d_call: -; cdr3_nt: TGCAGTGCCCCCGACTTGAACACTGAAGCTTTCTTT; cdr3_aa: CSAPDLNTEAFF
j_call: TRBJ1-4; v_call: TRBV11-2; clone_size: few; d_call: TRBD1; cdr3_nt: TGTGCCAGCAGCTTAGTTGGGACAGGGGGCTTTGCAACTAATGAAAAACTGTTTTTT; cdr3_aa: CASSLVGTGGFATNEKLFF
j_call: TRBJ2-7; v_call: TRBV27; clone_size: few; d_call: -; cdr3_nt: TGTGCCAGCAGTGCAAACTCCTACGAGCAGTACTTC; cdr3_aa: CASSANSYEQYF
j_call: TRBJ1-4; v_call: TRBV5-1; clone_size: many; d_call: -; cdr3_nt: TGCGCCAGCAGCGGCGATAATCACGGGAAACTGTTTTTT; cdr3_aa: CASSGDNHGKLFF
j_call: TRBJ1-2; v_call: TRBV28; clone_size: few; d_call: -; cdr3_nt: TGTGCCAGCAGTTTAGGGCAGTTCCTACCTAACTATGGCTACACCTTC; cdr3_aa: CASSLGQFLPNYGYTF
j_call: TRBJ2-7; v_call: TRBV2; clone_size: many; d_call: -; cdr3_nt: TGTGCCAGCACTGGGACGCTAAGGGGCGAGCAGTACTTC; cdr3_aa: CASTGTLRGEQYF
j_call: TRBJ1-1; v_call: TRBV4-1; clone_size: many; d_call: TRBD1; cdr3_nt: TGCGCCAGCAGCTATAGACAGGGTATGAACACTGAAGCTTTCTTT; cdr3_aa: CASSYRQGMNTEAFF
j_call: TRBJ2-7; v_call: TRBV20-1; clone_size: -; d_call: -; cdr3_nt: TGCAGTGCTAGTCTGCGCCTAGTCGCCCCCTACGAGCAGTACTTC; cdr3_aa: CSASLRLVAPYEQYF
j_call: TRBJ1-2; v_call: TRBV3-1; clone_size: many; d_call: -; cdr3_nt: TGTGCCAGCAGCTCTGGGGGGATTTCTAACTATGGCTACACCTTC; cdr3_aa: CASSSGGISNYGYTF
j_call: TRBJ2-2; v_call: TRBV12-3/TRBV12-4; clone_size: many; d_call: -; cdr3_nt: TGTGCCAGCAGTTTAGCGGCGATCGGGGAGCTGTTTTTT; cdr3_aa: CASSLAAIGELFF
j_call: TRBJ2-5; v_call: TRBV4-1; clone_size: few; d_call: -; cdr3_nt: TGCGCCAGCAGCCAAGTCCCGATCAAAGAGACCCAGTACTTC; cdr3_aa: CASSQVPIKETQYF
j_call: TRBJ2-7; v_call: TRBV3-1; clone_size: many; d_call: -; cdr3_nt: TGTGCCAGCAGCCAAGATCTAGGACGCGGAAACGAGCAGTACTTC; cdr3_aa: CASSQDLGRGNEQYF
j_call: TRBJ2-2; v_call: TRBV7-6; clone_size: -; d_call: TRBD2; cdr3_nt: TGTGCCAGCAGCTTAGAAGGTGGCGGGGGGCCCACCGGGGAGCTGTTTTTT; cdr3_aa: CASSLEGGGGPTGELFF
j_call: TRBJ2-7; v_call: TRBV6-2/TRBV6-3; clone_size: -; d_call: -; cdr3_nt: TGTGCCAGCAGCAACTCGGTCGAGCAGTACTTC; cdr3_aa: CASSNSVEQYF
j_call: TRBJ2-1; v_call: TRBV6-5; clone_size: many; d_call: -; cdr3_nt: TGTGCCAGCAGTTCGGGGAATGAGCAGTTCTTC; cdr3_aa: CASSSGNEQFF
j_call: TRBJ2-7; v_call: TRBV10-2; clone_size: few; d_call: -; cdr3_nt: TGCGCCAGCAGTGAGTCGGCCGGCACGGGCCCCTTACGCGAGCAGTACTTC; cdr3_aa: CASSESAGTGPLREQYF
j_call: TRBJ1-2; v_call: TRBV3-1; clone_size: many; d_call: TRBD1; cdr3_nt: TGTGCCAGCAGCCAACGACCTTACAGGGGCGGCGGCTACACCTTC; cdr3_aa: CASSQRPYRGGGYTF
j_call: TRBJ1-6; v_call: TRBV7-2; clone_size: few; d_call: TRBD1; cdr3_nt: TGTGCCAGCAGTATCGGGCGGACAGGGCGTTCACCCCTCCACTTT; cdr3_aa: CASSIGRTGRSPLHF
j_call: TRBJ1-5; v_call: TRBV6-1; clone_size: few; d_call: -; cdr3_nt: TGTGCCAGCAGAAGATCCTCAGGATTGAATCAGCCCCAGCATTTT; cdr3_aa: CASRRSSGLNQPQHF
j_call: TRBJ1-2; v_call: TRBV29-1; clone_size: few; d_call: TRBD1; cdr3_nt: TGCAGCGCCGACGGGACAGGGGGGTCTAACTATGGCTACACCTTC; cdr3_aa: CSADGTGGSNYGYTF
j_call: TRBJ2-1; v_call: TRBV3-1; clone_size: many; d_call: -; cdr3_nt: TGTGCCAGCAGCCAAATTAATGAGCAGTTCTTC; cdr3_aa: CASSQINEQFF
j_call: TRBJ2-5; v_call: TRBV20-1; clone_size: -; d_call: TRBD1; cdr3_nt: TGCAGTGTTGGACAGGGAGGACTTCAGACCCAGTACTTC; cdr3_aa: CSVGQGGLQTQYF